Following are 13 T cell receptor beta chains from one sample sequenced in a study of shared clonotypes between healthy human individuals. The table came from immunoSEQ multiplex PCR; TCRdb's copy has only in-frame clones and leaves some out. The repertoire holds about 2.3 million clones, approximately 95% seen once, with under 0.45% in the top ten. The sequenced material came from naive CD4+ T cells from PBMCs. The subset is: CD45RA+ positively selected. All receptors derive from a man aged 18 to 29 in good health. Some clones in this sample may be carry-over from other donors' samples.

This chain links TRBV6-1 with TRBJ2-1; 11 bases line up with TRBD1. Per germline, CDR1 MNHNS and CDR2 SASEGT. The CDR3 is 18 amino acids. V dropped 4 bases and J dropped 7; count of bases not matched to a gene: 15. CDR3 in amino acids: CASSGTGGAEVGWNEQFF. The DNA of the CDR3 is TGTGCCAGCAGTGGGACAGGGGGCGCCGAGGTTGGTTGGAATGAGCAGTTCTTC.

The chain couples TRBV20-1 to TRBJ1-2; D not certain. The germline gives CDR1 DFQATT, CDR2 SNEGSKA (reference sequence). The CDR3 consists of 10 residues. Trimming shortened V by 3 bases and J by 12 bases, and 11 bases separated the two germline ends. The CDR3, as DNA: TGCAGTGCTAGTGCAGAGGCTCACACCTTC. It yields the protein CSASAEAHTF.

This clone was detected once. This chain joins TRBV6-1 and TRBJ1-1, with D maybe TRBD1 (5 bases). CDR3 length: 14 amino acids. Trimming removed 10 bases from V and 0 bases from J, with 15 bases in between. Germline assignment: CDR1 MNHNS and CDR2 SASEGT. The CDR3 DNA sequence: TGTGCCACCCTTTCGACAGATATGAACACTGAAGCTTTCTTT. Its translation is CATLSTDMNTEAFF.

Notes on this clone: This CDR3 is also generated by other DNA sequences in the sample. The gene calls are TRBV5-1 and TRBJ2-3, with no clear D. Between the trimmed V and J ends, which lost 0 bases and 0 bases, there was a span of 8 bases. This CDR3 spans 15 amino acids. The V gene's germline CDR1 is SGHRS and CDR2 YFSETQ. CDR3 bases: TGCGCCAGCAGCTTGGTCGGAACTAGCACAGATACGCAGTATTTT. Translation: CASSLVGTSTDTQYF.

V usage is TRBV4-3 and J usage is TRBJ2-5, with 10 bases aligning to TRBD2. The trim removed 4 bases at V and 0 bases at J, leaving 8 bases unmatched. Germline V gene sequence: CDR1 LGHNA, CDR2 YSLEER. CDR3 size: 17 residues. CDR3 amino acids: CASSPRTSGMNQETQYF. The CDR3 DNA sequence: TGCGCCAGCAGCCCCCGCACTAGCGGGATGAACCAAGAGACCCAGTACTTC.

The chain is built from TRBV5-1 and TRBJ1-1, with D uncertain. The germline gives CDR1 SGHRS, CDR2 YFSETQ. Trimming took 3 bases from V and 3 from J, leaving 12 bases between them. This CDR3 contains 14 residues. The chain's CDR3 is CASSWNRVDTEAFF. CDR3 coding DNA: TGCGCCAGCAGCTGGAATCGAGTGGACACTGAAGCTTTCTTT. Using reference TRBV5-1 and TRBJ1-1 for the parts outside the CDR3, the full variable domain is KAGVTQTPRYLIKTRGQQVTLSCSPISGHRSVSWYQQTPGQGLQFLFEYFSETQRNKGNFPGRFSGRQFSNSRSEMNVSTLELGDSALYLCASSWNRVDTEAFFGQGTRLTVV.

CDR3 sequence: CASRPLTGSTDTQYF. The CDR3 nucleotides are TGTGCCAGCAGACCACTGACAGGGAGCACAGATACGCAGTATTTT. The V and J genes are TRBV7-9 and TRBJ2-3, with 7 bases matching TRBD1. Germline values: CDR1 SEHNR, CDR2 FQNEAQ (reference sequence). CDR3 length: 15 amino acids. After removal of 6 bases from V and 0 bases from J, the junction contained 6 bases not matched to a gene.

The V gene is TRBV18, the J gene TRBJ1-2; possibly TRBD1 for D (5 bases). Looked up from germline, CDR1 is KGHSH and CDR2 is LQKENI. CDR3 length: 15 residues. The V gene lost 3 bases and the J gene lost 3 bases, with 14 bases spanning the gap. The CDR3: CASSPYRNPDYGYTF. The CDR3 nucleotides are TGTGCCAGCTCACCCTACAGGAACCCTGACTATGGCTACACCTTC.

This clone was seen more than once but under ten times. The CDR3 here is CASTVVRGVNTEAFF. CDR3 nucleotide sequence: TGTGCCAGCACTGTCGTCAGGGGCGTGAACACTGAAGCTTTCTTT. V and J are TRBV6-5 and TRBJ1-1, with D possibly being TRBD1 (6 bases). CDR1 and CDR2 (germline): MNHEY, SVGAGI. V was clipped by 7 bases and J by 0 bases, with 15 bases between them. The CDR3 is 15 amino acids.

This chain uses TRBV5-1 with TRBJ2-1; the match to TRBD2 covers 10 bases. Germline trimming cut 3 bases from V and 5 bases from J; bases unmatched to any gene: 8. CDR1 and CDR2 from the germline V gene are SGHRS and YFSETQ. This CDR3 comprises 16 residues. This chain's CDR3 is CASSSLAGEPHNEQFF. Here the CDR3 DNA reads TGCGCCAGCAGCTCTCTAGCGGGAGAACCCCACAATGAGCAGTTCTTC.

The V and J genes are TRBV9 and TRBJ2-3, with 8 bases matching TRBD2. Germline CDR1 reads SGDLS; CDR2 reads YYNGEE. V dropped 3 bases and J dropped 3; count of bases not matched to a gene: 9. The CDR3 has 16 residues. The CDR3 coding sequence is TGTGCCAGCAGCGGTGGAGGGACTAGTGGTACAGATACGCAGTATTTT. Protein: CASSGGGTSGTDTQYF.

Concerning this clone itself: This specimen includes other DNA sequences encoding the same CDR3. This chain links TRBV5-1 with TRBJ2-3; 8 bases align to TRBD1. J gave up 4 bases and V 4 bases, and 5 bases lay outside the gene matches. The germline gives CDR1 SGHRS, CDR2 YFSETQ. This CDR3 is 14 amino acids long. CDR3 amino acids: CASSGQGWADTQYF. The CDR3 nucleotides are TGCGCCAGCAGCGGACAGGGTTGGGCAGATACGCAGTATTTT.

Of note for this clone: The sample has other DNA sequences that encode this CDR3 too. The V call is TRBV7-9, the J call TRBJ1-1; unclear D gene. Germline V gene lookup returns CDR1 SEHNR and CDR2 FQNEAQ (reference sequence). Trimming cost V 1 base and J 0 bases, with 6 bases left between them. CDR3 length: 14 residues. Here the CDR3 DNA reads TGTGCCAGCAGCTTAGAACTTTTGAACACTGAAGCTTTCTTT. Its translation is CASSLELLNTEAFF.